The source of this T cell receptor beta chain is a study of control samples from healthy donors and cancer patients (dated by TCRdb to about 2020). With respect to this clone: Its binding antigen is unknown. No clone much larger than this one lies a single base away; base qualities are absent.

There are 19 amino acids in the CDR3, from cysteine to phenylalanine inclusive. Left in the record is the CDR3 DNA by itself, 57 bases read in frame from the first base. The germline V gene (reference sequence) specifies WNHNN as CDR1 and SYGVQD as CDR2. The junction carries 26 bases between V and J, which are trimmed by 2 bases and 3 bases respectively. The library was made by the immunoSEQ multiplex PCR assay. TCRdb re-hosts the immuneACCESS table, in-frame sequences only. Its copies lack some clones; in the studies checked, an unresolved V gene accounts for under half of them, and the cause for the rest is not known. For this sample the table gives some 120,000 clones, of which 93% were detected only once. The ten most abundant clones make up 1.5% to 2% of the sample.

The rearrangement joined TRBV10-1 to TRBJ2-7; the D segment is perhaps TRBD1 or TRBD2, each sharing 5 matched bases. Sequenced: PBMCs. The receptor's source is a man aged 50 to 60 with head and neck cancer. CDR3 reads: CASSELHPGPNMGVYEQYF. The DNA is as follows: TGCGCCAGCAGTGAGCTCCATCCGGGACCCAACATGGGGGTCTACGAGCAGTACTTC.